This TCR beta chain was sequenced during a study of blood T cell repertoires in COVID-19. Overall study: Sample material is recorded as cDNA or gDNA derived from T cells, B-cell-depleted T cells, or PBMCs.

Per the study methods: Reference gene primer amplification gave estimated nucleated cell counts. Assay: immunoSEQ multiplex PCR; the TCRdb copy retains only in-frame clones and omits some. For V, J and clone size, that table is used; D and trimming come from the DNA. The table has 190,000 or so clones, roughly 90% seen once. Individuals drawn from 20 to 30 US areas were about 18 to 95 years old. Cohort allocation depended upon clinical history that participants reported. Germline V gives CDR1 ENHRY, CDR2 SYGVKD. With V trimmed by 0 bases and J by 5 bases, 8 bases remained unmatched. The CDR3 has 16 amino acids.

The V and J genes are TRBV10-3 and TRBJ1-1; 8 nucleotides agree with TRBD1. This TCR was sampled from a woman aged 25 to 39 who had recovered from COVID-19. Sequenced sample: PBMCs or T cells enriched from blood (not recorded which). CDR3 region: CAISESRQGARTEAFF. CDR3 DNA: TGTGCCATCAGTGAGTCGCGCCAGGGGGCGCGAACTGAAGCTTTCTTT.